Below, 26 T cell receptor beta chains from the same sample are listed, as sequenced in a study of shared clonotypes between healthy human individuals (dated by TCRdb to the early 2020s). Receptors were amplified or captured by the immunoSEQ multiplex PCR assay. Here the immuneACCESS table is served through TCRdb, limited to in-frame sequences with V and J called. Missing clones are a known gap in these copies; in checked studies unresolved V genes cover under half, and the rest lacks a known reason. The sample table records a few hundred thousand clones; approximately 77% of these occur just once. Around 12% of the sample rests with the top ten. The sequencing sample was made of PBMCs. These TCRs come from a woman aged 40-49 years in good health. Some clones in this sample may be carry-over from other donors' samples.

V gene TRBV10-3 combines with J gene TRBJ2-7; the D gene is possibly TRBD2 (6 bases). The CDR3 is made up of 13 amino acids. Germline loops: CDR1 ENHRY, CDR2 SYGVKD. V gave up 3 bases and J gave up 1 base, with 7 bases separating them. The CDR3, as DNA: TGTGCCATCAGTGACGGGAGTTCCTACGAGCAGTACTTC. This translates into CAISDGSSYEQYF.

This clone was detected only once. The CDR3 coding sequence is TGTGCCAGCAGTGTCCCCCGGGGAGATAGGGCAGATACGCAGTATTTT. It translates to CASSVPRGDRADTQYF. This rearrangement joins TRBV2 to TRBJ2-3; maybe TRBD2 (5 bases). The CDR3 totals 16 residues. Germline assignment: CDR1 SNHLY and CDR2 FYNNEI. Trimming took off 4 bases at V and 4 bases at J, with 18 bases between the two ends.

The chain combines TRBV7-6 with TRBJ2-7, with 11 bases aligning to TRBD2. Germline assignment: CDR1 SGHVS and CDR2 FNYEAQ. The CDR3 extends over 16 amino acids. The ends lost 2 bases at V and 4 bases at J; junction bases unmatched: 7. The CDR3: CASSLRPASGRYEQYF. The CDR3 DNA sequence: TGTGCCAGCAGCTTAAGGCCGGCTAGCGGGAGGTACGAGCAGTACTTC.

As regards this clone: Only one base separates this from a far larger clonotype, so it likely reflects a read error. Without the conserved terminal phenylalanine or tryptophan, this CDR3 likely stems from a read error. The CDR3 nucleotides read TGTGCCCGGGGAGGGAGCGGGAGGGCAGTAGATACGCAGTATTCT. Protein product: CARGGSGRAVDTQYS. This chain connects TRBV30 to TRBJ2-3; 10 bases line up with TRBD2. This CDR3 is built from 15 residues. V lost 8 bases and J lost 5; bases outside the gene matches: 13. Looked up from germline, CDR1 is GTSNPN and CDR2 is SVGIG (reference sequence).

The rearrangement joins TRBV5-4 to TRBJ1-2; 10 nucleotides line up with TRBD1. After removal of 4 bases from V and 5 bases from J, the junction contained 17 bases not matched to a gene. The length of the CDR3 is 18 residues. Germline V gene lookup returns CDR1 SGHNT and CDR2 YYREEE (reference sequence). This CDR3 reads CASSSAGTGAASGYGYTF. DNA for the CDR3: TGTGCCAGCAGCAGCGCCGGGACAGGGGCCGCGAGTGGATATGGCTACACCTTC.

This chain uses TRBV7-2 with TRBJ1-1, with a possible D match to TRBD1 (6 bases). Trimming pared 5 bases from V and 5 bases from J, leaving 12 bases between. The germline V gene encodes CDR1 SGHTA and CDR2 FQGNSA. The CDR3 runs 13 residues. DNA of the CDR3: TGTGCCAGCAGCCCATACAGGGTTACTGAAGCTTTCTTT. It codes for CASSPYRVTEAFF.

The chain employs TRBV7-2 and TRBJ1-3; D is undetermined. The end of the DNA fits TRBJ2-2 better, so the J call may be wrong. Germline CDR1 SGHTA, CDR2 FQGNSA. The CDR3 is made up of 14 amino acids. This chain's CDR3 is CASSLFRNTGELFF. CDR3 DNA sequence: TGTGCCAGCAGCTTATTCAGGAACACCGGGGAGCTGTTTTTT.

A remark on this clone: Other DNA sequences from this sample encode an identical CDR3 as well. CDR3 region: CASSDMTGISNQPQHF. CDR3 sequence (DNA): TGTGCCAGCAGTGACATGACAGGGATTAGCAATCAGCCCCAGCATTTT. This chain connects TRBV6-1 to TRBJ1-5; 7 bases match TRBD1. The germline gives CDR1 MNHNS, CDR2 SASEGT. There are 16 residues in the CDR3. The V and J ends lost 3 bases and 0 bases, in that order; junction bases with no gene match: 5.

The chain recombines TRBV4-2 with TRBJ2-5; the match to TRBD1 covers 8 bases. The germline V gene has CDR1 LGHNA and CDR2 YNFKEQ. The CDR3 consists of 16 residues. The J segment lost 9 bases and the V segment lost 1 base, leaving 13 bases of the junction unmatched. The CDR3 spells CASSQVGDRGMEAQYF. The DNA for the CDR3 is TGTGCCAGCAGCCAAGTTGGAGACAGGGGAATGGAGGCCCAGTACTTC.

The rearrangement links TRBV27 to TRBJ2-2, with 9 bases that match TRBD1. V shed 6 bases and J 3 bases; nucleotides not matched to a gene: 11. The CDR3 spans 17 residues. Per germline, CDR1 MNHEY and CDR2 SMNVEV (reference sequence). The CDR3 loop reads CASRRDRAVFDTGELFF. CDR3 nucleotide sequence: TGTGCCAGCAGAAGGGACAGGGCCGTTTTCGACACCGGGGAGCTGTTTTTT.

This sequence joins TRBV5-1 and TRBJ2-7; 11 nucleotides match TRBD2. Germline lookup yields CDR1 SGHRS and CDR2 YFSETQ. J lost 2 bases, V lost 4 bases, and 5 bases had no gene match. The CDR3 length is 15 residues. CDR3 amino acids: CASSPLTSGAYEQYF. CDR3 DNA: TGCGCCAGCAGCCCCCTGACTAGCGGGGCCTACGAGCAGTACTTC.

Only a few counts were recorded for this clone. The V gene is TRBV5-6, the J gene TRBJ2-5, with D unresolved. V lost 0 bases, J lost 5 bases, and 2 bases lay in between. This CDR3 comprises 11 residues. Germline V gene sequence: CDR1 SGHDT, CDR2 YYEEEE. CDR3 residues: CASSLAETQYF. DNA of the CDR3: TGTGCCAGCAGCTTGGCTGAGACCCAGTACTTC.

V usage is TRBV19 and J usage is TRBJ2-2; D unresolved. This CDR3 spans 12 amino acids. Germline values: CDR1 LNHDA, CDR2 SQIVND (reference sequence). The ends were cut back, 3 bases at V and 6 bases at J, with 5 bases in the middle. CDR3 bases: TGTGCCAGTAGTATGTCGTCCGGGGAGCTGTTTTTT. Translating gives CASSMSSGELFF.

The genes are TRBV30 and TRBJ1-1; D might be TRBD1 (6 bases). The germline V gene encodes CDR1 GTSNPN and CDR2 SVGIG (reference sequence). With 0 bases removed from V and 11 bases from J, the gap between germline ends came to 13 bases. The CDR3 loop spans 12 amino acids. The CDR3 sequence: CAWSVRRGAAFF. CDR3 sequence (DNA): TGTGCCTGGAGTGTACGTCGGGGGGCGGCTTTCTTT.

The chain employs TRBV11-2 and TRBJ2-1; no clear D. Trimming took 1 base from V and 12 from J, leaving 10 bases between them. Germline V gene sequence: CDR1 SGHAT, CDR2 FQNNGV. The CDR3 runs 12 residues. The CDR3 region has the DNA TGTGCCAGCAGCTTAGGTCAACTCGGGCAGTTCTTC. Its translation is CASSLGQLGQFF.

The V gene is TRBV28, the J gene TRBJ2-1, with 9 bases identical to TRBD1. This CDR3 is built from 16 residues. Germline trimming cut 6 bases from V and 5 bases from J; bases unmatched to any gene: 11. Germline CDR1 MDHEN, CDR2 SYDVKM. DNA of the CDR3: TGTGCCAGCAGAAAGGCCGGGACAGGGAAAAACAATGAGCAGTTCTTC. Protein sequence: CASRKAGTGKNNEQFF.

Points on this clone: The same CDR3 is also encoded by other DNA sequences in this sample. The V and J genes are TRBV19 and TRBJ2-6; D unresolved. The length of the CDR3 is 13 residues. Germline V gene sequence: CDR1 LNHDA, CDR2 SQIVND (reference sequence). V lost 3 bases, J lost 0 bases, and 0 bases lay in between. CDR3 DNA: TGTGCCAGTAGTATCTCTGGGGCCAACGTCCTGACTTTC. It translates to CASSISGANVLTF.

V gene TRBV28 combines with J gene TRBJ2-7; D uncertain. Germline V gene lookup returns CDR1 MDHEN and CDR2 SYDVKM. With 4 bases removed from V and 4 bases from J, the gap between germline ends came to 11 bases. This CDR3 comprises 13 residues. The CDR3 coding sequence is TGTGCCAGCAGTTACCCAGCGTCATACGAGCAGTACTTC. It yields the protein CASSYPASYEQYF.

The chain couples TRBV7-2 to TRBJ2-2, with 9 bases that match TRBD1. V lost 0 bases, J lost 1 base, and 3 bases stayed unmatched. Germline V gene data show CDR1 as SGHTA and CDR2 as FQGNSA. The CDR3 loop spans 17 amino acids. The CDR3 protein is CASSLATGGWNTGELFF. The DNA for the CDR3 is TGTGCCAGCAGCTTAGCTACAGGGGGCTGGAACACCGGGGAGCTGTTTTTT. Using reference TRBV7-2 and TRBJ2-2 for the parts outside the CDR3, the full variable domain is GAGVSQSPSNKVTEKGKDVELRCDPISGHTALYWYRQSLGQGLEFLIYFQGNSAPDKSGLPSDRFSAERTGGSVSTLTIQRTQQEDSAVYLCASSLATGGWNTGELFFGEGSRLTVL.

CDR3 DNA sequence: TGTGCCAGCAGCTTAGATCTGGACATAAATGGCTACACCTTC. The encoded protein is CASSLDLDINGYTF. V is TRBV11-2 and J is TRBJ1-2, with D possibly being TRBD1 (5 bases). With 0 bases removed from V and 6 bases from J, the gap between germline ends came to 11 bases. The CDR3 loop spans 14 amino acids. Germline assignment: CDR1 SGHAT and CDR2 FQNNGV.

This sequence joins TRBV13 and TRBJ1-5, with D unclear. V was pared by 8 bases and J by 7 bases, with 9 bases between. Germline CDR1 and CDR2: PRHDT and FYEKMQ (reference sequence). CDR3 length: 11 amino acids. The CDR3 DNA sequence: TGTGCCAGCCCCGGCCGGCAGCCCCAGCATTTT. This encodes CASPGRQPQHF.

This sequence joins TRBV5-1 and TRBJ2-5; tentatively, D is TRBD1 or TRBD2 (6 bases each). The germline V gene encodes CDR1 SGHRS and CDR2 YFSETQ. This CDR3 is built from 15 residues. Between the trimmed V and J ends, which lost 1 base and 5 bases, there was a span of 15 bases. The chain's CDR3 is CASSLLGGLSETQYF. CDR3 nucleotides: TGCGCCAGCAGCTTGTTGGGGGGCTTATCGGAGACCCAGTACTTC.

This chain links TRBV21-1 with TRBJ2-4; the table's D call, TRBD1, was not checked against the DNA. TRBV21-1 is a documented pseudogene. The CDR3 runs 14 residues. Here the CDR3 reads CASREGQEENIQYF. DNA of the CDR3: TGTGCCAGCAGGGAAGGACAGGAGGAAAACATTCAGTACTTC.

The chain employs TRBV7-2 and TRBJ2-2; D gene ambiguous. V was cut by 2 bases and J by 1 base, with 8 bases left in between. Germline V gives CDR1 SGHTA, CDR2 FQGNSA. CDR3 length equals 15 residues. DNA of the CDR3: TGTGCCAGCAGCTTATTCCAGGAGAACACCGGGGAGCTGTTTTTT. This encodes CASSLFQENTGELFF.

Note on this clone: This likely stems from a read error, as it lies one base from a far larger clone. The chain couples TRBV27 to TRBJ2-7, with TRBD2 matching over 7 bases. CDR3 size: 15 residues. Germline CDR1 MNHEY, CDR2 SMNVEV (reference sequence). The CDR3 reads CANSPRAGPNYEQYF. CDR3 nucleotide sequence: TGTGCCAACAGTCCCCGAGCGGGACCAAACTACGAGCAGTACTTC.

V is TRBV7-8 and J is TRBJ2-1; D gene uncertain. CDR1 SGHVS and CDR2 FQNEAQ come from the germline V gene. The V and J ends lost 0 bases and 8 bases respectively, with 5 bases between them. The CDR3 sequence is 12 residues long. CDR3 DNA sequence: TGTGCCAGCAGCTTAGCTTACGATGAGCAGTTCTTC. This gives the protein CASSLAYDEQFF.